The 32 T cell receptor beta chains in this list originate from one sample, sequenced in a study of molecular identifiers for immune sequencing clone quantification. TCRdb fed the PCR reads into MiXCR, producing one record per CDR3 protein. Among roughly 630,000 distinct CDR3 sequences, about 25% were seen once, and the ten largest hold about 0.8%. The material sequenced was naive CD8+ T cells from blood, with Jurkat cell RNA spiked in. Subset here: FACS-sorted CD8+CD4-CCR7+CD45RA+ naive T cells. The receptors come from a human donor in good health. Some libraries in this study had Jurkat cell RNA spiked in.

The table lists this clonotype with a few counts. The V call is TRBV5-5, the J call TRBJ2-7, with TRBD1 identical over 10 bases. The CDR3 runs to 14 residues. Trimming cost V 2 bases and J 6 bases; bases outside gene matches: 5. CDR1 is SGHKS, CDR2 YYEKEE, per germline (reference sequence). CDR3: CASSLWTGGIEQYF. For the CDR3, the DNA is TGTGCCAGCAGCTTATGGACAGGGGGAATCGAGCAGTACTTC.

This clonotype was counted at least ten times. The CDR3 DNA follows: TGTGCCAGCAGCTTAGTACAGATACAAGAGACCCAGTACTTC. This translates into CASSLVQIQETQYF. The chain joins TRBV7-2 to TRBJ2-5; D is uncertain. The CDR3 length is 14 residues. V dropped 1 base and J dropped 2 bases, with 8 bases sitting between them. The germline V gene encodes CDR1 SGHTA and CDR2 FQGNSA. Drawing the rest from reference TRBV7-2 and TRBJ2-5, the complete variable domain is GAGVSQSPSNKVTEKGKDVELRCDPISGHTALYWYRQSLGQGLEFLIYFQGNSAPDKSGLPSDRFSAERTGGSVSTLTIQRTQQEDSAVYLCASSLVQIQETQYFGPGTRLLVL.

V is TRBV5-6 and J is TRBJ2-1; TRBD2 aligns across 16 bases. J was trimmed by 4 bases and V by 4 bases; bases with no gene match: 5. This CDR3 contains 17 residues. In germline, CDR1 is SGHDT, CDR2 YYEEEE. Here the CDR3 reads CASSRGTSGGDYNEQFF. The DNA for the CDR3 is TGTGCCAGCAGCCGAGGGACTAGCGGGGGGGATTACAATGAGCAGTTCTTC.

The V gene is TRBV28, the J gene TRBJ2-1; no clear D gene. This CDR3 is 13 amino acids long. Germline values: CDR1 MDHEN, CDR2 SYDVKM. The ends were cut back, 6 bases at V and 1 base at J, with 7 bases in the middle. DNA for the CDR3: TGTGCCAGCAGACGACTTTCCTACAATGAGCAGTTCTTC. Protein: CASRRLSYNEQFF.

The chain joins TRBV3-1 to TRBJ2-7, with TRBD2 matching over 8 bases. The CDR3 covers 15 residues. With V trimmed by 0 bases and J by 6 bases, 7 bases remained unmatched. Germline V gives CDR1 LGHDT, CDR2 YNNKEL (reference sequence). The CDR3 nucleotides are TGTGCCAGCAGCCAAGATCTAGGACTAGCAATCGAGCAGTACTTC. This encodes CASSQDLGLAIEQYF.

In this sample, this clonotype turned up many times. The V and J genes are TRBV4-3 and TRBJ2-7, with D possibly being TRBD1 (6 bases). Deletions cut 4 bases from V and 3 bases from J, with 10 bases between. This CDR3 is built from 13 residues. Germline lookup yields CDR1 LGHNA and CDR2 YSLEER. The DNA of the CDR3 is TGCGCCAGCAGCCCGGGACATAACTACGAGCAGTACTTC. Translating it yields CASSPGHNYEQYF.

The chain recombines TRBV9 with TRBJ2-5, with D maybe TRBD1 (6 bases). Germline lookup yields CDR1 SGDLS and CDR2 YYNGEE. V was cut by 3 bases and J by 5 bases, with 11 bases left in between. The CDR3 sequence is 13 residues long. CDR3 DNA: TGTGCCAGCAGCGCAACAGGGTCCGAGACCCAGTACTTC. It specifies CASSATGSETQYF.

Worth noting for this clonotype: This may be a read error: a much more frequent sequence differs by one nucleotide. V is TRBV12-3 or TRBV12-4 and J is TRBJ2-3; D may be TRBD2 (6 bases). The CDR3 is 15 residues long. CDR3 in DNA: TGTGCCAGCAGTCTCGATAGCGGACTAAGAGATACGCGGTATTTT. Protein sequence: CASSLDSGLRDTRYF.

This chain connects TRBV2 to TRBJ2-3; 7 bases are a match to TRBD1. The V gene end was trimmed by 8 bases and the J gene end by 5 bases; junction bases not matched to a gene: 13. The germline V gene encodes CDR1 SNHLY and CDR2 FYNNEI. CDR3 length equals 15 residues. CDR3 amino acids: CASAFAKTGEDTQYF. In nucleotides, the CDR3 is TGTGCCAGCGCTTTCGCCAAAACAGGGGAAGATACGCAGTATTTT.

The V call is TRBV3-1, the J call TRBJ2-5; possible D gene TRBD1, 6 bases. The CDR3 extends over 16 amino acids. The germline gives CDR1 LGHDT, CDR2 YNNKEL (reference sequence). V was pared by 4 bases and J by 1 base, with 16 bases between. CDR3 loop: CASSPLPGTFQETQYF. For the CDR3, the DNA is TGTGCCAGCAGCCCCCTCCCAGGGACATTCCAAGAGACCCAGTACTTC.

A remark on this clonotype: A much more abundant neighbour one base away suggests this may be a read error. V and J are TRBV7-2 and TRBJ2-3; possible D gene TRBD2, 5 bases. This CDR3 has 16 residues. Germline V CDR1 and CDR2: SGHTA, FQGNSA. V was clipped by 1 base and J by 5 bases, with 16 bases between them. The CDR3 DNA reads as TGTGCCAGCAGCTTAGTCTCCGGGGAGCCCGGAGATACGCAGTATTTT. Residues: CASSLVSGEPGDTQYF.

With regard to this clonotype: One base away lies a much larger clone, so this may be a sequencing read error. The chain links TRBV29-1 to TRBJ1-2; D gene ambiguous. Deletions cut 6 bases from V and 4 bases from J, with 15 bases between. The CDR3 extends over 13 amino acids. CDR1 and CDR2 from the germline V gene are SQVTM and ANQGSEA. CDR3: CSVESGKIYGYTF. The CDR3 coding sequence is TGCAGCGTAGAATCCGGGAAGATCTATGGCTACACCTTC.

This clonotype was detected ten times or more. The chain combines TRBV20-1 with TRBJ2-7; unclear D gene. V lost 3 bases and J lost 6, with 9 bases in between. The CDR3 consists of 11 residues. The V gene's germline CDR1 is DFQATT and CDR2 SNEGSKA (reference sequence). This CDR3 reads CSASESGEQYF. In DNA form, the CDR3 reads TGCAGTGCTAGTGAGTCGGGCGAGCAGTACTTC.

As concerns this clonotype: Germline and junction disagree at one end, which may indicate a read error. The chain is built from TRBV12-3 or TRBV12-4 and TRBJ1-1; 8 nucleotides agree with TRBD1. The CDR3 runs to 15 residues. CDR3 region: CASRPRPGQGVEALF. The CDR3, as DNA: TGTGCCAGCAGACCGCGCCCCGGACAGGGAGTCGAAGCTCTCTTT.

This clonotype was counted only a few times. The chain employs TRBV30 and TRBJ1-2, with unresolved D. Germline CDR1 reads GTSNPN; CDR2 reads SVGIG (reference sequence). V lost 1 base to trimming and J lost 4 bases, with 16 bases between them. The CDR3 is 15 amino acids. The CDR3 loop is CAWSEGMNPGYGYTF. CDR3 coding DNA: TGTGCCTGGAGTGAAGGCATGAACCCTGGCTATGGCTACACCTTC.

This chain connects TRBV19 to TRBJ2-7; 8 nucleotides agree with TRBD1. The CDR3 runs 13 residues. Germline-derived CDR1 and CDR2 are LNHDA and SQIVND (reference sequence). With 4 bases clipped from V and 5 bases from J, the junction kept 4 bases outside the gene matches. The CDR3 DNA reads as TGTGCCAGTAGTAGGACAGGGTTGGACGAGCAGTACTTC. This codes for CASSRTGLDEQYF.

The CDR3 sequence: CASSQERRGVTEAFF. The CDR3 DNA is TGCGCCAGCAGCCAAGAAAGACGGGGTGTAACTGAAGCTTTCTTT. The chain joins TRBV4-1 to TRBJ1-1; the D is unclear. The germline CDR1 and CDR2 sequences are MGHRA and YSYEKL. The CDR3 has 15 residues. V gave up 0 bases and J gave up 5 bases, with 13 bases separating them.

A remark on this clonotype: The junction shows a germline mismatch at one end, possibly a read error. The CDR3 bases are TGTGGCAGCAGTTCCTCCACAGGGCAAGAGACCCAGTACTTC. Translating it yields CGSSSSTGQETQYF. The chain carries TRBV27 and TRBJ2-5; D perhaps matches TRBD1 (6 bases). CDR1 is MNHEY and CDR2 is SMNVEV in the germline V gene (reference sequence). This CDR3 contains 14 residues.

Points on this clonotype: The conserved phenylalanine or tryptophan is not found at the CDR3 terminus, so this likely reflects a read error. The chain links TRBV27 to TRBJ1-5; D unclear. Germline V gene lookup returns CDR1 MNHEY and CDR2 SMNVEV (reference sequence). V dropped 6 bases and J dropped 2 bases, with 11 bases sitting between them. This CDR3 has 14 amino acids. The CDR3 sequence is CASRFGLGNQPQHL. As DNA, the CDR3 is TGTGCCAGCAGGTTTGGGTTAGGCAATCAGCCCCAGCATCTT.

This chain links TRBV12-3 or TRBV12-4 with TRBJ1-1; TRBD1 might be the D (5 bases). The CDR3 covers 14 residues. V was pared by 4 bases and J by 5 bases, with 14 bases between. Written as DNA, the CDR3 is TGTGCCAGCAGTTGGAGTGGGGGTGGAACTGAAGCTTTCTTT. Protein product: CASSWSGGGTEAFF.

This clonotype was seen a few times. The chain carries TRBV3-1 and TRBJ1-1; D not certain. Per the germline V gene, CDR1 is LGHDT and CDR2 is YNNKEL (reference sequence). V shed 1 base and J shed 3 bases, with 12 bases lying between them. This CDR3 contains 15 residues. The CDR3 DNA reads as TGTGCCAGCAGCCAAGTGGCAGGCCCCTACACTGAAGCTTTCTTT. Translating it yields CASSQVAGPYTEAFF.

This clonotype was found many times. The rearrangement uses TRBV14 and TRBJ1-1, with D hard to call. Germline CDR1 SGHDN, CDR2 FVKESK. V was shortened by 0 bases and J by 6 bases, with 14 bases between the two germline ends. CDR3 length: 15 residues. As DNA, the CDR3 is TGTGCCAGCAGCCAAGAAGTGGGCAGGTACGCTGAAGCTTTCTTT. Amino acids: CASSQEVGRYAEAFF.

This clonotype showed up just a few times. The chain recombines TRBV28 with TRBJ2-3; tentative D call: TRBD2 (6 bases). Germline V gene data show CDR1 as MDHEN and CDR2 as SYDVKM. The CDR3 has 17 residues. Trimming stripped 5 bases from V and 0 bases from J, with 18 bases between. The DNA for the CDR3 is TGTGCCAGCAGTCTCCAACGGGGGATATCTAGCACAGATACGCAGTATTTT. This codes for CASSLQRGISSTDTQYF.

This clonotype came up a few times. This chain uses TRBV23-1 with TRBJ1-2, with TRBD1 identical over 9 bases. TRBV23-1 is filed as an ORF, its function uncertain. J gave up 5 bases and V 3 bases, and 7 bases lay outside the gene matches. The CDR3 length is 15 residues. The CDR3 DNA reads TGCGCCAGCAGTCAGCCCGGGACAGGGTTGTATGGCTACACCTTC. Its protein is CASSQPGTGLYGYTF.

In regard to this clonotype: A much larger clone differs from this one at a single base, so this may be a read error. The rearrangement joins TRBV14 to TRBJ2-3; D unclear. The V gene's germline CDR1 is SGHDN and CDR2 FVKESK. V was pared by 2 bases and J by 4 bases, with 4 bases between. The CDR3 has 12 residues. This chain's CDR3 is CASSQKSDTQYF. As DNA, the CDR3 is TGTGCCAGCAGCCAAAAATCAGATACGCAGTATTTT.

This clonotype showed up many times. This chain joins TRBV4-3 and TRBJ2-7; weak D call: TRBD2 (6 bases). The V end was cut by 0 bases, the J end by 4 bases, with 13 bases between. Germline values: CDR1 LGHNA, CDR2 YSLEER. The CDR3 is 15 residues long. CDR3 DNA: TGCGCCAGCAGCCAAGATTGGGACTGGCGATACGAGCAGTACTTC. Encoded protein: CASSQDWDWRYEQYF.

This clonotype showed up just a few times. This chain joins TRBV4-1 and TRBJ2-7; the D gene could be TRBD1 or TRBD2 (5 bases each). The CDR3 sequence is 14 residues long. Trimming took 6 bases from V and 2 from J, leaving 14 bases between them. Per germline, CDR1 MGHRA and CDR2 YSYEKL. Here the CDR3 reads CASSARDGPYEQYF. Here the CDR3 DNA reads TGCGCCAGCAGTGCTCGGGACGGCCCCTACGAGCAGTACTTC.

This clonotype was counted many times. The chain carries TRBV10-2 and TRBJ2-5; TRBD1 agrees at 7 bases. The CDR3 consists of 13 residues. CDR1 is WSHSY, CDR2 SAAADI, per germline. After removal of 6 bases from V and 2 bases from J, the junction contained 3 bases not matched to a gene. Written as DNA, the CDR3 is TGCGCCAGCAGCCCGGGACAGCAAGAGACCCAGTACTTC. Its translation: CASSPGQQETQYF.

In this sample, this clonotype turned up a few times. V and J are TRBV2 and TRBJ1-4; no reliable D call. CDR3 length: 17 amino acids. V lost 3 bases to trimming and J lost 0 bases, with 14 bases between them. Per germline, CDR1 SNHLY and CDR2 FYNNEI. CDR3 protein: CASSERLLGATNEKLFF. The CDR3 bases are TGTGCCAGCAGTGAGCGGTTACTTGGGGCAACTAATGAAAAACTGTTTTTT. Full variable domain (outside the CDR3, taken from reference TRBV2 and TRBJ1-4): EPEVTQTPSHQVTQMGQEVILRCVPISNHLYFYWYRQILGQKVEFLVSFYNNEISEKSEIFDDQFSVERPDGSNFTLKIRSTKLEDSAMYFCASSERLLGATNEKLFFGSGTQLSVL.

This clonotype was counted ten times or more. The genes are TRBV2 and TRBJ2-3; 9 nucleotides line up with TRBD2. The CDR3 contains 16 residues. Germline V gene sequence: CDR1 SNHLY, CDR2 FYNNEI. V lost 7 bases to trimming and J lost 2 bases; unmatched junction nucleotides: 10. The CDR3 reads CASTLEGGGATDTQYF. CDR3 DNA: TGTGCCAGCACCCTCGAGGGCGGGGGGGCCACAGATACGCAGTATTTT. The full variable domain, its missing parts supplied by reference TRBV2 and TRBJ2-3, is EPEVTQTPSHQVTQMGQEVILRCVPISNHLYFYWYRQILGQKVEFLVSFYNNEISEKSEIFDDQFSVERPDGSNFTLKIRSTKLEDSAMYFCASTLEGGGATDTQYFGPGTRLTVL.

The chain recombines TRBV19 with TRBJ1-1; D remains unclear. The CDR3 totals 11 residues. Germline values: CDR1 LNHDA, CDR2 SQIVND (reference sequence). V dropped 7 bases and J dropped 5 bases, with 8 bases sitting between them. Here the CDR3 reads CASNLGTEAFF. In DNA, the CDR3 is TGTGCCAGTAATTTGGGGACTGAAGCTTTCTTT.

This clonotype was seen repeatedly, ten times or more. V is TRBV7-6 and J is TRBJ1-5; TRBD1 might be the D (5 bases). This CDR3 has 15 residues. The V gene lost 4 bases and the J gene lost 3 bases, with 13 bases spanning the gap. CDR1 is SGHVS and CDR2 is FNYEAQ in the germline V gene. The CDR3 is CASSYNRGPNQPQHF. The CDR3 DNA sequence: TGTGCCAGCAGCTATAACCGGGGCCCCAATCAGCCCCAGCATTTT. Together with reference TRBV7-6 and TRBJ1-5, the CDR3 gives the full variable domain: GAGVSQSPRYKVTKRGQDVALRCDPISGHVSLYWYRQALGQGPEFLTYFNYEAQQDKSGLPNDRFSAERPEGSISTLTIQRTEQRDSAMYRCASSYNRGPNQPQHFGDGTRLSIL.